This T cell receptor beta chain derives from a study of OX40 agonist ivuxolimab in advanced cancers. Regarding this clone: Antigen: not known.

Whole-study results and caveats: The CD4+ and CD8+ T cells in the blood had expanded clonally by week 6 at 0.1 to 3.0 mg/kg. The study did not work out the antigen specificity of the expanded peripheral T cells. CD4+ T cells averaged fewer expanded clones than CD8+ T cells.

CDR1 is SGHRS, CDR2 YFSETQ, per germline. There are 13 residues in the CDR3. V lost 0 bases to trimming and J lost 7 bases, with 10 bases between them. Autoimmune disease history or systemic immunosuppression was exclusionary. Here immunoSEQ multiplex PCR was the method, and the copy in TCRdb shows in-frame clones only, minus some. The sample holds some 70,000 clones; around 83% are singletons and the top ten take over 1.3%. The clonotype comes from an adult with an advanced solid tumor such as melanoma, head and neck, liver or kidney cancer. V and J are TRBV5-1 and TRBJ1-2; weak D call: TRBD1 (6 bases). Sequences were derived from CD4+ or CD8+ T cells sorted from blood, sampled in a trial of the OX40 agonist ivuxolimab. CDR3 DNA sequence: TGCGCCAGCAGCTTGGTACAGGGCCGTGGCTACACCTTC. It codes for CASSLVQGRGYTF. The variable domain in full, completed from reference TRBV5-1 and TRBJ1-2, reads KAGVTQTPRYLIKTRGQQVTLSCSPISGHRSVSWYQQTPGQGLQFLFEYFSETQRNKGNFPGRFSGRQFSNSRSEMNVSTLELGDSALYLCASSLVQGRGYTFGSGTRLTVV.